What follows describes a single T cell receptor beta chain. Its antigen is currently unknown. People who had autoimmune disease history or systemic immunosuppression were excluded. Measured with immunoSEQ multiplex PCR; TCRdb has only the in-frame clones, and not every one. The sample consists of approximately 48,000 clones, more than 75% of them appearing once. The data derive from a study of OX40 agonist ivuxolimab in advanced cancers. Overall study: Intravenous ivuxolimab was administered to patients every 2 weeks at 0.01 to 10 mg/kg. Notes on the study in general: In the 0.1 to 3.0 mg/kg range, CD4+ and CD8+ blood T cells had expanded clonally by week 6.

This CDR3 is 14 amino acids long. Per the germline V gene, CDR1 is SSHAT and CDR2 is FNYEAQ (reference sequence). V was pared by 5 bases and J by 3 bases, with 7 bases of the junction left unmatched. Sample: CD4+ or CD8+ T cells sorted from blood, taken in a trial of the OX40 agonist ivuxolimab. This TCR derives from an adult with an advanced solid tumor such as melanoma, head and neck, liver or kidney cancer. The chain combines TRBV7-7 with TRBJ2-7; the match to TRBD1 covers 7 bases. The CDR3: CASSPRGRDYEQYF. In nucleotides, the CDR3 is TGTGCCAGCAGCCCTAGGGGGCGCGACTACGAGCAGTACTTC.